The 26 T cell receptor beta chains given below trace back to one sample, sequenced in a study of blood T cell repertoires in COVID-19. Sequencing used immunoSEQ multiplex PCR; TCRdb keeps in-frame clones, though not all of them. The data hold about 50,000 clones, with 90% observed a single time. The sequencing sample was made of peripheral blood. The receptor set was obtained from a woman older than 75 with acute or convalescent COVID-19.

This chain connects TRBV6-5 to TRBJ2-1; a possible D gene is TRBD1 (5 bases). This CDR3 comprises 15 residues. The ends were cut back, 2 bases at V and 9 bases at J, with 17 bases in the middle. Germline V gene lookup returns CDR1 MNHEY and CDR2 SVGAGI. Written as DNA, the CDR3 is TGTGCCAGCAGTTACCCCCAGGCAGGGCGTCGTGAGCAGTTCTTC. Protein product: CASSYPQAGRREQFF.

This chain links TRBV12-3 or TRBV12-4 with TRBJ2-3; TRBD2 is a possible D gene (5 bases). The CDR3 is made up of 13 amino acids. Trimming took 5 bases from V and 3 from J, leaving 9 bases between them. CDR3 in amino acids: CASSVGGTDTQYF. The CDR3 DNA follows: TGTGCCAGCAGTGTAGGCGGGACAGATACGCAGTATTTT.

The chain recombines TRBV2 with TRBJ1-5; no reliable D call. The germline V and J ends were trimmed by 3 bases and 7 bases, with 13 bases remaining between them. This CDR3 region has 14 residues. Per the germline V gene, CDR1 is SNHLY and CDR2 is FYNNEI. The CDR3 loop reads CASSELVGRQPQHF. The CDR3 nucleotides are TGTGCCAGCAGTGAGTTGGTGGGCCGCCAGCCCCAGCATTTT.

The chain has TRBV19 and TRBJ2-7, with TRBD1 identical over 11 bases. V was clipped by 6 bases and J by 6 bases; unmatched bases: 7. Germline CDR1 LNHDA, CDR2 SQIVND (reference sequence). There are 14 residues in the CDR3. CDR3 DNA: TGTGCCAGTAGCCCCGGACAGGGGGCCGTCGAGCAGTACTTC. Its protein product is CASSPGQGAVEQYF.

V and J are TRBV5-6 and TRBJ2-3; TRBD1 matches at 9 bases. This CDR3 has 17 residues. CDR1 is SGHDT and CDR2 is YYEEEE in the germline V gene. J lost 4 bases, V lost 4 bases, and 13 bases had no gene match. The CDR3, as DNA: TGTGCCAGCAGCGACCGGCGGGACAGGGTTCGGTCAGATACGCAGTATTTT. Translated, it gives CASSDRRDRVRSDTQYF.

The chain combines TRBV19 with TRBJ1-5, with D unclear. Trimming left V 7 bases short and J 1 base short, with 14 bases between. Per the germline V gene, CDR1 is LNHDA and CDR2 is SQIVND (reference sequence). CDR3 length: 15 residues. DNA for the CDR3: TGTGCCAGTACTCGGGCCGCGGGGAGCAATCAGCCCCAGCATTTT. It specifies CASTRAAGSNQPQHF.

J is TRBJ1-5 and V is TRBV12-5; the D is unclear. Trimming cost V 4 bases and J 4 bases, with 20 bases left between them. This CDR3 is built from 17 residues. Germline V gives CDR1 LGHNT, CDR2 FRNRAP. CDR3 region: CASGSAPDSYQNQPQHF. The DNA of the CDR3 is TGTGCTAGTGGTTCCGCCCCCGATTCTTACCAGAATCAGCCCCAGCATTTT. Complete variable domain (other parts from reference TRBV12-5 and TRBJ1-5): DARVTQTPRHKVTEMGQEVTMRCQPILGHNTVFWYRQTMMQGLELLAYFRNRAPLDDSGMPKDRFSAEMPDATLATLKIQPSEPRDSAVYFCASGSAPDSYQNQPQHFGDGTRLSIL.

This CDR3 is CASSARSPGANVLTF. The CDR3 DNA reads TGCGCCAGCAGCGCTCGGAGTCCTGGGGCCAACGTCCTGACTTTC. This chain connects TRBV5-1 to TRBJ2-6; D not resolved. In germline, CDR1 is SGHRS, CDR2 YFSETQ. This CDR3 region has 15 residues. V dropped 4 bases and J dropped 2 bases, with 10 bases sitting between them.

The chain joins TRBV5-4 to TRBJ2-5, with 9 bases aligning to TRBD2. The length of the CDR3 is 16 residues. The germline V gene encodes CDR1 SGHNT and CDR2 YYREEE (reference sequence). V was pared by 0 bases and J by 3 bases, with 6 bases of the junction left unmatched. Here the CDR3 reads CASSLGGLAEEETQYF. Here the CDR3 DNA reads TGTGCCAGCAGCTTGGGGGGACTAGCCGAGGAAGAGACCCAGTACTTC.

The chain couples TRBV7-9 to TRBJ2-5; 8 positions agree with TRBD1. The J segment lost 1 base and the V segment lost 6 bases, leaving 4 bases of the junction unmatched. The CDR3 is 14 amino acids. Germline CDR1 and CDR2: SEHNR and FQNEAQ (reference sequence). The CDR3 DNA is TGTGCCAGCAGGAAGACAGGGGCCCAAGAGACCCAGTACTTC. Residues: CASRKTGAQETQYF.

The chain has TRBV19 and TRBJ1-5, with 10 bases identical to TRBD1. Losses at the gene ends were 6 bases for V and 7 bases for J; bases not matched to a gene: 9. The CDR3 contains 15 residues. CDR1 and CDR2 (germline): LNHDA, SQIVND (reference sequence). The CDR3: CASRRQGATQQPQHF. CDR3 DNA: TGTGCCAGTAGAAGACAGGGGGCGACTCAGCAGCCCCAGCATTTT. Full variable domain (outside the CDR3, taken from reference TRBV19 and TRBJ1-5): DGGITQSPKYLFRKEGQNVTLSCEQNLNHDAMYWYRQDPGQGLRLIYYSQIVNDFQKGDIAEGYSVSREKKESFPLTVTSAQKNPTAFYLCASRRQGATQQPQHFGDGTRLSIL.

Comment on this clone: One junction end does not reproduce the germline sequence, and a read error may be involved. At the DNA level, this CDR3 is encoded by other sequences in the same sample as well. V usage is TRBV15 and J usage is TRBJ2-2; no reliable D call. Per germline, CDR1 LNHNV and CDR2 YYDKDF (reference sequence). The CDR3 length is 15 residues. The CDR3 loop reads CATSKTTFNTGELFF. The DNA of the CDR3 is TGCGCCACCAGCAAAACGACATTTAACACCGGGGAGCTGTTTTTT.

V and J are TRBV7-9 and TRBJ1-3; D uncertain. Trimming cost V 1 base and J 3 bases, with 4 bases left between them. Germline lookup yields CDR1 SEHNR and CDR2 FQNEAQ (reference sequence). The CDR3 is 13 residues long. The CDR3 spells CASSLDFGNTIYF. DNA of the CDR3: TGTGCCAGCAGCTTAGACTTTGGAAACACCATATATTTT.

The chain recombines TRBV4-2 with TRBJ2-1, with D perhaps matching TRBD1 (6 bases). CDR1 LGHNA and CDR2 YNFKEQ come from the germline V gene. CDR3 length: 15 amino acids. Trimming removed 3 bases from V and 7 bases from J, with 16 bases in between. DNA for the CDR3: TGTGCCAGCAGCCACGGTCAAGGGGGAAAGAATGAGCAGTTCTTC. Protein: CASSHGQGGKNEQFF.

This chain links TRBV18 with TRBJ2-5, with 10 positions matching TRBD1. The CDR3 loop spans 15 amino acids. The V and J ends lost 6 bases and 2 bases, in that order; junction bases with no gene match: 6. The germline CDR1 and CDR2 sequences are KGHSH and LQKENI. This CDR3 reads CASSAGDRGQETQYF. The CDR3 DNA sequence: TGTGCCAGCTCGGCCGGGGACAGGGGACAAGAGACCCAGTACTTC.

The chain has TRBV7-9 and TRBJ2-5; 8 nucleotides align to TRBD1. The CDR3 consists of 17 residues. The V gene's germline CDR1 is SEHNR and CDR2 FQNEAQ (reference sequence). Losses at the gene ends were 5 bases for V and 1 base for J; bases not matched to a gene: 12. The CDR3 region is CASSPGRQGRIQETQYF. The CDR3 bases are TGTGCCAGCAGCCCAGGCAGACAGGGGAGAATCCAAGAGACCCAGTACTTC. Combining the CDR3 with reference TRBV7-9 and TRBJ2-5 gives the whole variable domain DTGVSQNPRHKITKRGQNVTFRCDPISEHNRLYWYRQTLGQGPEFLTYFQNEAQLEKSRLLSDRFSAERPKGSFSTLEIQRTEQGDSAMYLCASSPGRQGRIQETQYFGPGTRLLVL.

This chain links TRBV28 with TRBJ2-1, with a weak D call TRBD1 (5 bases). CDR1 and CDR2 (germline): MDHEN, SYDVKM. V shed 6 bases and J shed 6 bases, with 15 bases lying between them. The CDR3 length is 14 residues. CDR3 sequence (DNA): TGTGCCAGCAGAGAAGGGGCCAGGGTCAATGAGCAGTTCTTC. Its translation: CASREGARVNEQFF.

The table lists this clone with a count of one. The rearrangement uses TRBV14 and TRBJ1-5, with TRBD1 matching 7 bases. CDR1 is SGHDN and CDR2 is FVKESK in the germline V gene. This CDR3 is built from 15 residues. With V trimmed by 0 bases and J by 7 bases, 6 bases remained unmatched. CDR3 sequence: CASSQDRDSGQPQHF. In nucleotides, the CDR3 is TGTGCCAGCAGCCAAGACCGGGACAGTGGGCAGCCCCAGCATTTT.

This rearrangement joins TRBV4-1 to TRBJ1-5; a possible D gene is TRBD1 (6 bases). V was pared by 0 bases and J by 5 bases, with 17 bases between. This CDR3 comprises 17 residues. Germline CDR1 reads MGHRA; CDR2 reads YSYEKL. For the CDR3, the DNA is TGCGCCAGCAGCCAAGATGGATTTTTTGAGGGGGATCAGCCCCAGCATTTT. This codes for CASSQDGFFEGDQPQHF.

The chain uses TRBV18 and TRBJ1-1, with 7 bases aligning to TRBD1. The germline V gene has CDR1 KGHSH and CDR2 LQKENI. The CDR3 covers 13 residues. The V and J ends lost 2 bases and 7 bases, in that order; junction bases with no gene match: 4. DNA of the CDR3: TGTGCCAGCTCACCAGACAGGGCGGGTGAAGCTTTCTTT. Its protein is CASSPDRAGEAFF.

This sequence joins TRBV7-9 and TRBJ2-1; 7 bases line up with TRBD2. Germline V gene lookup returns CDR1 SEHNR and CDR2 FQNEAQ (reference sequence). The CDR3 spans 16 residues. V was pared by 5 bases and J by 0 bases, with 7 bases of the junction left unmatched. The CDR3 DNA is TGTGCCAGCAGCCCTTTAGCGGGCTTCTCCTACAATGAGCAGTTCTTC. This translates into CASSPLAGFSYNEQFF.

The chain uses TRBV30 and TRBJ1-1, with D perhaps matching TRBD1 (6 bases). V lost 5 bases to trimming and J lost 7 bases, with 17 bases between them. Germline assignment: CDR1 GTSNPN and CDR2 SVGIG (reference sequence). This CDR3 has 13 amino acids. The CDR3 region is CAWVRDMTREAFF. The CDR3 DNA sequence: TGTGCCTGGGTGAGGGACATGACGCGTGAAGCTTTCTTT.

V usage is TRBV9 and J usage is TRBJ2-7, with D perhaps TRBD2 (6 bases). Germline CDR1 is SGDLS and CDR2 is YYNGEE. Trimming took 4 bases from V and 0 from J, leaving 11 bases between them. The CDR3 totals 14 residues. CDR3 nucleotide sequence: TGTGCCAGCAGCCCTACCGGGAGCTCCTACGAGCAGTACTTC. Its protein is CASSPTGSSYEQYF.

This chain connects TRBV18 to TRBJ1-1; 7 bases match TRBD1. CDR3 size: 14 residues. Germline values: CDR1 KGHSH, CDR2 LQKENI. The V gene end was trimmed by 5 bases and the J gene end by 3 bases; junction bases not matched to a gene: 6. CDR3 sequence (DNA): TGTGCCAGCTCAATTTCGACAGGGTACACTGAAGCTTTCTTT. Amino acid sequence: CASSISTGYTEAFF.

In this sample, this clone turned up once. The gene calls are TRBV10-3 and TRBJ1-2, with 8 bases that match TRBD1. V shed 6 bases, J shed 4 bases, and the junction held 13 bases outside the gene matches. Germline V gene lookup returns CDR1 ENHRY and CDR2 SYGVKD. The CDR3 contains 16 residues. This CDR3 reads CAIRGGLGQDSYGYTF. The CDR3 DNA follows: TGTGCCATCAGGGGGGGCCTGGGACAGGATAGCTATGGCTACACCTTC.

CDR3 bases: TGTGCCAGCAGCGTAGATCAGCGGGAGTACGATACGCAGTATTTT. Protein product: CASSVDQREYDTQYF. This sequence joins TRBV9 and TRBJ2-3; 8 bases align to TRBD2. The germline gives CDR1 SGDLS, CDR2 YYNGEE. The CDR3 contains 15 residues. J gave up 6 bases and V 0 bases, and 6 bases lay outside the gene matches.